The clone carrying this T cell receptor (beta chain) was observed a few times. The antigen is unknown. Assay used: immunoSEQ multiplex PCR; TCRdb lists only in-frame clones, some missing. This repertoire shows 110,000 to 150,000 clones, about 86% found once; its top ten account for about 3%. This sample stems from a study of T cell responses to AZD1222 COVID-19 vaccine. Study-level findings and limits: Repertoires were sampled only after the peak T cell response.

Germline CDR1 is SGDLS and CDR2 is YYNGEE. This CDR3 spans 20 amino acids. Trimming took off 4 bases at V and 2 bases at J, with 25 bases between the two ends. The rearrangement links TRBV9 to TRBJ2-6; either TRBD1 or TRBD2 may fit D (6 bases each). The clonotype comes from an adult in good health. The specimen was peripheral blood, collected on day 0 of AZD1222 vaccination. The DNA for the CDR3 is TGTGCCAGCAGCCCCCGGGGGTCAGGGGAGGTGTTCGCTGGGGCCAACGTCCTGACTTTC. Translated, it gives CASSPRGSGEVFAGANVLTF.